The entry below describes one TCR beta chain. It lacks a known antigen. Per-nucleotide qualities are absent, and no much larger clonotype sits a single base away. The data stem from a study of blood T cell repertoires in COVID-19 (dated by TCRdb to the early 2020s). In terms of the full investigation: Samples covering the acute and convalescent phases of COVID-19 were provided by collaborators in the United States, Italy and Spain. The repertoires were released in a freely available public database meant as a resource for research on the immune response to SARS-CoV-2. Subjects who had been exposed to COVID-19, were actively infected with it, or had recovered from it provided the deeply sampled blood TCRbeta repertoires that made up the dataset. Where HLA class I and class II types were available, the types were taken from metadata supplied by the sample provider, not from assay-based typing. The prospective study material was composed of cDNA or gDNA derived from T cells, B-cell-depleted T cells, or PBMCs. The samples were drawn from the first 160 participants of the ongoing ImmuneRACE study and from under 1,500 subjects provided by 6 global collaborators. Nearly every sample came with metadata listing a de-identified subject ID, COVID-19 status, age in years and sex. Paper-wide results and their limitations: How much clinical and demographic metadata was included differed by source and by participant, and the metadata was provided uncurated.

The germline V gene gives CDR1 as SGHTA and CDR2 as FQGNSA. Clipping removes 4 bases from V and 8 bases from J, with 11 as the unmatched junction base count. The CDR3 measures 15 amino acids from cysteine to phenylalanine. The sequence is cut down to CDR3 DNA, 45 bases in frame from base 1. TCRbeta CDR3 regions were amplified from genomic DNA using the immunoSEQ Assay, a bias-controlled multiplex PCR. The authors processed their data as follows. The number of nucleated cells in each sample was estimated by amplification of reference gene primers within the assay. Sequence reads were collapsed and filtered to measure the absolute abundance of every unique TCRbeta CDR3 rearrangement. Productive Simpson clonality was computed per sample as the square root of Simpson's diversity index over productive rearrangements. TCRdb re-hosts the immuneACCESS table, in-frame sequences only. Its copies lack some clones; in the studies checked, an unresolved V gene accounts for under half of them, and the cause for the rest is not known. For V, J and clone size, that table is used; D and trimming come from the DNA. In this sample the table shows around 60,000 clones, around 90% of which occur a single time. The top ten clonotypes cover about 9.7% of the sample.

Whole blood was collected in K2EDTA tubes by collaborating institutions according to the institutions' own protocols. Collaborator samples were shipped for TCRbeta analysis as frozen whole blood, isolated PBMCs, or DNA extracted from either sample type. The receptor comes from a woman older than 75 with active COVID-19. Sequences were obtained from peripheral blood. The sequence joins TRBV7-2 to TRBJ2-3, and TRBD2 aligns with 8 junction nucleotides. The nucleotide sequence is TGTGCCAGCAGCTCAACTAGCGGCGCTCACGGTACGCAGTATTTT. The encoded protein is CASSSTSGAHGTQYF.